The 21 T cell receptor beta chains in this list originate from one sample, sequenced in a study of cytomegalovirus exposure and HLA in healthy donors. PCR amplification relied on 60 Vbeta primers (plus 13 Jbeta primers). TCRdb keeps only in-frame clones here, not all; method: immunoSEQ multiplex PCR. The sample includes around 130,000 clones, about 75% of them seen just once. Sequenced input: PBMCs. These TCRs come from a woman aged 40 to 49 in good health and CMV-seropositive.

This chain links TRBV30 with TRBJ1-2, with D tentatively TRBD1 (6 bases). V was shortened by 4 bases and J by 5 bases, with 11 bases between the two germline ends. The CDR3 runs 12 residues. Germline assignment: CDR1 GTSNPN and CDR2 SVGIG (reference sequence). CDR3 amino acids: CAWNGQWYGYTF. The CDR3, as DNA: TGTGCCTGGAACGGACAGTGGTATGGCTACACCTTC. Together with reference TRBV30 and TRBJ1-2, the CDR3 gives the full variable domain: SQTIHQWPATLVQPVGSPLSLECTVEGTSNPNLYWYRQAAGRGLQLLFYSVGIGQISSEVPQNLSASRPQDRQFILSSKKLLLSDSGFYLCAWNGQWYGYTFGSGTRLTVV.

CDR3 DNA: TGTGCCAGCACCAACGGAGGGACCACCGGGGAGCTGTTTTTT. As protein: CASTNGGTTGELFF. The genes are TRBV6-5 and TRBJ2-2, with a tentative D call TRBD2 (6 bases). CDR3 size: 14 residues. Germline CDR1 and CDR2: MNHEY and SVGAGI. The ends were cut back, 7 bases at V and 4 bases at J, with 13 bases in the middle.

The V call is TRBV6-5, the J call TRBJ2-3; 10 bases align to TRBD1. The ends lost 6 bases at V and 1 base at J; junction bases unmatched: 1. The CDR3 length is 14 residues. Germline loops: CDR1 MNHEY, CDR2 SVGAGI. The CDR3 DNA sequence: TGTGCCAGCAGGGGGACAGGGGGCACAGATACGCAGTATTTT. Its translation is CASRGTGGTDTQYF.

A word on this clone: The junction does not match germline at one end; this may be a read error. V and J are TRBV6-5 and TRBJ2-7, with a tentative D call TRBD2 (5 bases). This CDR3 spans 10 amino acids. Germline-derived CDR1 and CDR2 are MNHEY and SVGAGI. This CDR3 is CASSPGDCSF. Here the CDR3 DNA reads TGTGCCAGCAGTCCCGGGGATTGCTCCTTC.

The chain combines TRBV19 with TRBJ2-5, with a possible D match to TRBD2 (6 bases). The CDR3 is 14 amino acids. Trimming cost V 2 bases and J 5 bases, with 12 bases left between them. The germline V gene encodes CDR1 LNHDA and CDR2 SQIVND (reference sequence). In DNA, the CDR3 is TGTGCCAGTAGTATACGGGCTAGCGAGGAGACCCAGTACTTC. Its protein product is CASSIRASEETQYF.

The chain carries TRBV29-1 and TRBJ2-2; a possible D gene is TRBD1 (5 bases). The CDR3 covers 13 residues. V gave up 4 bases and J gave up 5 bases, with 11 bases separating them. CDR1 and CDR2 from the germline V gene are SQVTM and ANQGSEA. CDR3 sequence reads: CSVGQGRTGELFF. CDR3 DNA sequence: TGCAGCGTTGGTCAGGGTAGGACCGGGGAGCTGTTTTTT.

V and J are TRBV30 and TRBJ2-5; D might be TRBD1 (6 bases). Looked up from germline, CDR1 is GTSNPN and CDR2 is SVGIG (reference sequence). V dropped 3 bases and J dropped 1 base, with 9 bases sitting between them. The CDR3 consists of 13 residues. The CDR3 is CAWSLGGQETQYF. The CDR3 DNA reads as TGTGCCTGGAGCCTAGGGGGCCAAGAGACCCAGTACTTC.

In its sample, this clone was seen a few times. CDR3 sequence (DNA): TGTGCCAGCAGCCAAATCGGCCGGGATTCACCCCTCCACTTT. It translates to CASSQIGRDSPLHF. V gene TRBV14 combines with J gene TRBJ1-6; D ambiguous. The CDR3 extends over 14 amino acids. V gave up 2 bases and J gave up 8 bases, with 10 bases separating them. The V gene's germline CDR1 is SGHDN and CDR2 FVKESK.

A few counts support this clone. The chain joins TRBV6-1 to TRBJ2-7, with 10 bases fitting TRBD1. Trimming removed 6 bases from V and 6 bases from J; junction bases left unmatched: 2. Germline values: CDR1 MNHNS, CDR2 SASEGT. This CDR3 is 12 amino acids long. CDR3 DNA: TGTGCCAGCAGAGGGGACAGGGGCGAGCAGTACTTC. It is translated as CASRGDRGEQYF.

The table lists this clone with a count of one. V usage is TRBV7-2 and J usage is TRBJ1-2; 7 positions match TRBD1. Germline V lookup: CDR1 SGHTA, CDR2 FQGNSA. The trim removed 5 bases at V and 5 bases at J, leaving 8 bases unmatched. The CDR3 covers 14 residues. The CDR3 protein is CASSLPGTAYGYTF. CDR3 nucleotide sequence: TGTGCCAGCAGCCTCCCCGGGACAGCTTATGGCTACACCTTC. The full variable domain, its missing parts supplied by reference TRBV7-2 and TRBJ1-2, is GAGVSQSPSNKVTEKGKDVELRCDPISGHTALYWYRQSLGQGLEFLIYFQGNSAPDKSGLPSDRFSAERTGGSVSTLTIQRTQQEDSAVYLCASSLPGTAYGYTFGSGTRLTVV.

The chain recombines TRBV6-6 with TRBJ2-3, with TRBD2 matching over 8 bases. Germline loops: CDR1 MNHNY, CDR2 SVGAGI (reference sequence). V shed 8 bases and J 3 bases; nucleotides not matched to a gene: 7. The CDR3 runs to 14 residues. CDR3 DNA sequence: TGTGCCAGCGGTGCGGGGGGACCGACAGATACGCAGTATTTT. Its protein is CASGAGGPTDTQYF.

J is TRBJ1-1 and V is TRBV19, with 8 bases lining up with TRBD1. V was clipped by 6 bases and J by 3 bases; unmatched bases: 3. Germline lookup yields CDR1 LNHDA and CDR2 SQIVND (reference sequence). The CDR3 totals 13 residues. CDR3 sequence (DNA): TGTGCCAGTAGGCTGGACAGGGACACTGAAGCTTTCTTT. Amino acid sequence: CASRLDRDTEAFF.

The chain joins TRBV19 to TRBJ1-2, with 10 positions matching TRBD1. The length of the CDR3 is 16 residues. The V gene's germline CDR1 is LNHDA and CDR2 SQIVND (reference sequence). The V and J ends lost 6 bases and 0 bases, in that order; junction bases with no gene match: 7. CDR3: CASRRQGAEANYGYTF. CDR3 bases: TGTGCCAGTAGGAGACAGGGGGCTGAAGCTAACTATGGCTACACCTTC.

As for this clone: Other DNA variants within this sample encode the same CDR3. V and J are TRBV4-3 and TRBJ2-7, with a tentative D call TRBD2 (6 bases). In germline, CDR1 is LGHNA, CDR2 YSLEER. The CDR3 sequence is 14 residues long. Trimming left V 0 bases short and J 3 bases short, with 9 bases between. CDR3 nucleotides: TGCGCCAGCAGCCAAGATACCGGGAGCTACGAGCAGTACTTC. It codes for CASSQDTGSYEQYF.

Here the CDR3 DNA reads TGTGCCAGTTATTTCGGGACAGAGATTTACAATGAGCAGTTCTTC. Translated: CASYFGTEIYNEQFF. This chain uses TRBV2 with TRBJ2-1; 7 bases are a match to TRBD1. CDR3 size: 15 residues. CDR1 is SNHLY and CDR2 is FYNNEI in the germline V gene. The V gene end was trimmed by 9 bases and the J gene end by 4 bases; junction bases not matched to a gene: 12.

This chain joins TRBV29-1 and TRBJ1-2; D possibly corresponds to TRBD1 (6 bases). V was shortened by 3 bases and J by 5 bases, with 13 bases between the two germline ends. The CDR3 has 13 amino acids. The V gene's germline CDR1 is SQVTM and CDR2 ANQGSEA. CDR3 protein: CSVELGAGYGYTF. Written as DNA, the CDR3 is TGCAGCGTTGAGTTGGGGGCTGGGTATGGCTACACCTTC. Combining the CDR3 with reference TRBV29-1 and TRBJ1-2 gives the whole variable domain SAVISQKPSRDICQRGTSLTIQCQVDSQVTMMFWYRQQPGQSLTLIATANQGSEATYESGFVIDKFPISRPNLTFSTLTVSNMSPEDSSIYLCSVELGAGYGYTFGSGTRLTVV.

The chain joins TRBV6-5 to TRBJ2-7; no reliable D call. CDR3 length: 15 residues. With 0 bases removed from V and 0 bases from J, the gap between germline ends came to 9 bases. From germline, CDR1 is MNHEY and CDR2 SVGAGI. CDR3 DNA sequence: TGTGCCAGCAGTTACTCGAGCATAATCTCCTACGAGCAGTACTTC. Translation gives CASSYSSIISYEQYF.

This chain links TRBV25-1 with TRBJ1-3; TRBD1 is a possible D gene (5 bases). Germline assignment: CDR1 MGHDK and CDR2 SYGVNS. The CDR3 sequence is 16 residues long. Trimming cost V 1 base and J 4 bases, with 14 bases left between them. CDR3 DNA: TGTGCCAGCAGTGAATTATCCGGGGGATCGGGAAACACCATATATTTT. Translated, it gives CASSELSGGSGNTIYF.

The sample holds one count of this clone. The chain employs TRBV30 and TRBJ1-1; no definite D call. Trimming left V 5 bases short and J 6 bases short, with 13 bases between. The CDR3 runs to 12 residues. CDR1 and CDR2 (germline): GTSNPN, SVGIG (reference sequence). This chain's CDR3 is CAWAVGRPEAFF. CDR3 DNA: TGTGCCTGGGCGGTCGGTAGGCCTGAAGCTTTCTTT.

This chain connects TRBV6-5 to TRBJ2-7; D is possibly TRBD2 (5 bases). CDR1 and CDR2 (germline): MNHEY, SVGAGI. This CDR3 is built from 14 residues. Trimming took 5 bases from V and 5 from J, leaving 16 bases between them. The chain's CDR3 is CASSLDPGYNEQYF. The CDR3 DNA follows: TGTGCCAGCAGTCTCGACCCGGGGTACAACGAGCAGTACTTC.

This clone was detected only a few times. This chain uses TRBV5-8 with TRBJ1-5; D ambiguous. Germline V lookup: CDR1 SGHTS, CDR2 YDEGEE. V lost 4 bases to trimming and J lost 6 bases, with 14 bases between them. The CDR3 sequence is 14 residues long. CDR3 sequence reads: CASSGGPLSQPQHF. CDR3 in DNA: TGTGCCAGCAGCGGAGGCCCTCTAAGTCAGCCCCAGCATTTT.